The 10 T cell receptor beta chains given below trace back to one sample, sequenced in a study of T cell responses to AZD1222 COVID-19 vaccine. Assay: immunoSEQ multiplex PCR; the TCRdb copy retains only in-frame clones and omits some. Of about 200,000 clones in the sample, 92% were seen once. Sequenced material: peripheral blood, taken on day 0 of AZD1222 vaccination. The origin of the receptors is an adult in good health.

The V gene is TRBV2, the J gene TRBJ1-2; no clear D. Trimming stripped 2 bases from V and 8 bases from J, with 15 bases between. CDR1 and CDR2 from the germline V gene are SNHLY and FYNNEI. This CDR3 has 14 amino acids. The CDR3 protein is CASSETGSLGGYTF. CDR3 sequence (DNA): TGTGCCAGCAGTGAAACGGGTTCTCTTGGGGGCTACACCTTC.

The chain combines TRBV9 with TRBJ2-2; D ambiguous. Looked up from germline, CDR1 is SGDLS and CDR2 is YYNGEE. Trimming removed 0 bases from V and 0 bases from J, with 3 bases in between. CDR3 length: 14 residues. The CDR3 DNA reads TGTGCCAGCAGCGTAGGGCCGAACACCGGGGAGCTGTTTTTT. Its translation is CASSVGPNTGELFF.

CDR3 in amino acids: CASSLDGWKAGNTIYF. The CDR3, as DNA: TGCGCCAGCAGCTTGGATGGGTGGAAAGCTGGAAACACCATATATTTT. The chain has TRBV5-1 and TRBJ1-3; no definite D call. The germline V gene encodes CDR1 SGHRS and CDR2 YFSETQ. V lost 0 bases to trimming and J lost 2 bases, with 12 bases between them. CDR3 size: 16 residues.

The chain combines TRBV6-5 with TRBJ1-1, with D unclear. CDR3 length equals 15 residues. Germline lookup yields CDR1 MNHEY and CDR2 SVGAGI. Trimming took off 0 bases at V and 3 bases at J, with 11 bases between the two ends. The CDR3 nucleotides are TGTGCCAGCAGTTACTCGAGACACGGATACACTGAAGCTTTCTTT. Amino acids: CASSYSRHGYTEAFF.

The chain employs TRBV27 and TRBJ1-6; D is possibly TRBD1 (5 bases). Per germline, CDR1 MNHEY and CDR2 SMNVEV (reference sequence). The CDR3 extends over 17 amino acids. Trimming shortened V by 4 bases and J by 8 bases, and 21 bases separated the two germline ends. The CDR3 DNA follows: TGTGCCAGCAGTTCAAGAAACAGGCCGGTTGGAGATTCACCCCTCCACTTT. Protein product: CASSSRNRPVGDSPLHF.

This clone was counted a single time. The rearrangement joins TRBV2 to TRBJ2-1, with 12 bases lining up with TRBD2. CDR3 length: 14 residues. The V gene's germline CDR1 is SNHLY and CDR2 FYNNEI. J lost 9 bases, V lost 7 bases, and 7 bases had no gene match. CDR3 in amino acids: CASTGKLAGGEQFF. Written as DNA, the CDR3 is TGTGCCAGCACCGGCAAACTAGCGGGGGGTGAGCAGTTCTTC.

The gene calls are TRBV2 and TRBJ1-4; D might be TRBD1 (5 bases). Germline V gene lookup returns CDR1 SNHLY and CDR2 FYNNEI. There are 14 residues in the CDR3. V lost 9 bases, J lost 5 bases, and 16 bases lay in between. The CDR3 region is CARQKGRRNEKLFF. The CDR3 coding sequence is TGTGCCAGGCAGAAGGGGAGAAGGAATGAAAAACTGTTTTTT.

The table lists this clone with a count of one. The rearrangement links TRBV5-1 to TRBJ1-4; D is unclear. CDR3 size: 18 residues. V shed 2 bases and J shed 3 bases, with 20 bases lying between them. CDR1 and CDR2 (germline): SGHRS, YFSETQ. CDR3 nucleotides: TGCGCCAGCAGCTTTGCCCCGGGGAGTAGGGAAGCTAATGAAAAACTGTTTTTT. Translated: CASSFAPGSREANEKLFF.

V is TRBV9 and J is TRBJ1-2, with 7 bases identical to TRBD1. The CDR3 is made up of 14 amino acids. The ends lost 3 bases at V and 4 bases at J; junction bases unmatched: 6. Germline V gives CDR1 SGDLS, CDR2 YYNGEE. The CDR3 region is CASSASDRPYGYTF. The CDR3 nucleotides read TGTGCCAGCAGCGCCTCGGACAGGCCCTATGGCTACACCTTC.

The chain recombines TRBV7-8 with TRBJ1-3; tentative D call: TRBD1 (5 bases). V was pared by 3 bases and J by 0 bases, with 9 bases between. CDR1 and CDR2 (germline): SGHVS, FQNEAQ. The CDR3 is made up of 15 amino acids. The CDR3 sequence is CASSLGRYSGNTIYF. As DNA, the CDR3 is TGTGCCAGCAGCTTGGGACGATACTCTGGAAACACCATATATTTT.